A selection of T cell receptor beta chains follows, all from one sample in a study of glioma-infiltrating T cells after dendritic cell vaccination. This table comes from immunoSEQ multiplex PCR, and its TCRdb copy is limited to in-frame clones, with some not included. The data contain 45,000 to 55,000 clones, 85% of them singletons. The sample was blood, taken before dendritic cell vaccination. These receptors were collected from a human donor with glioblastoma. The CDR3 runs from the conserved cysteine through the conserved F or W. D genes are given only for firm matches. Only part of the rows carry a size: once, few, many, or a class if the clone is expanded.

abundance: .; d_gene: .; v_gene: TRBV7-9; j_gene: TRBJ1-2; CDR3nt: TGTGCCAGCAGCTTAGGCAGGGCAGTCTATGGCTACACCTTC; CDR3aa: CASSLGRAVYGYTF
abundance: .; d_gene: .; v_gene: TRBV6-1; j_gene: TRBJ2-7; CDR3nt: TGTGCCAGCAGCCGGGACATGACCCACGAGCAGTACTTC; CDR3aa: CASSRDMTHEQYF
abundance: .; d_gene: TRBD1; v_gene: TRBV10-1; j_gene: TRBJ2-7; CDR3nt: TGCGCCAGCAGTAGGGACAGGGCCTACGAGCAGTACTTC; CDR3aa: CASSRDRAYEQYF
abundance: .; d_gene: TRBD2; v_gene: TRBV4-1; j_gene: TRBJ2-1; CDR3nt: TGCGCCAGCAGCACAGCGGGGGATGGTACCTACAATGAGCAGTTCTTC; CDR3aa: CASSTAGDGTYNEQFF
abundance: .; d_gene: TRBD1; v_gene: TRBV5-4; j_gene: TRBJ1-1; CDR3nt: TGTGCCAGCAGCCAATACACAGGGGGAAACACTGAAGCTTTCTTT; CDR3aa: CASSQYTGGNTEAFF
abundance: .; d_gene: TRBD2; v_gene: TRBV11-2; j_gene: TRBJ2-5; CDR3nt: TGTGCCAGCAGCTTAGATCTTACGGCGGGGGGGCAGGAGACCCAGTACTTC; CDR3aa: CASSLDLTAGGQETQYF
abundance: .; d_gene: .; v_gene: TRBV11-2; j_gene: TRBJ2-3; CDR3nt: TGTGCCAGCAGCCTCCGACTTGAGCGCGATACGCAGTATTTT; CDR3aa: CASSLRLERDTQYF
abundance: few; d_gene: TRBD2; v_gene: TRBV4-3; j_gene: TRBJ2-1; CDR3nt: TGCGCCAGCAGCCAAACCTACGGCGGGGGCTACAATGAGCAGTTCTTC; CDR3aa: CASSQTYGGGYNEQFF
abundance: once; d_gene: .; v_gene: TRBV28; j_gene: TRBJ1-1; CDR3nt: TGTGCCAGCAGTTTGGCCATCCCACAAGCTTTCTTT; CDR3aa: CASSLAIPQAFF
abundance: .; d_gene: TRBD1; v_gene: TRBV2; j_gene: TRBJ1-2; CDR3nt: TGTGCCAGCAGTGAAGGGTGGCAGGGGGTCTATGGCTACACCTTC; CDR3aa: CASSEGWQGVYGYTF
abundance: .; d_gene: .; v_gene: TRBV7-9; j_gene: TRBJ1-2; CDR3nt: TGTGCCAGCAGCTTCCTTCCTGGACACCCTGTAGGGGCTGGCTACACCTTC; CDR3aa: CASSFLPGHPVGAGYTF
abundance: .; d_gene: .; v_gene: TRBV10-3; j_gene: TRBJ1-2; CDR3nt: TGTGCCATCAGTGATAGAGTTAGCGGGGGCGACTATGGCTACACCTTC; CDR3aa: CAISDRVSGGDYGYTF
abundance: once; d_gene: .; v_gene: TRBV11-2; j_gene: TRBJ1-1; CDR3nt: TGTGCCAGCAGCTTAGAGTCGGTGATGAACACTGAAGCTTTCTTT; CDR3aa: CASSLESVMNTEAFF
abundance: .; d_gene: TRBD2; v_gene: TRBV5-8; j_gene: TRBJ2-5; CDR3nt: TGTGCCAGCAGCTCCCGGGGAGGGCTTCAAGAGACCCAGTACTTC; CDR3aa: CASSSRGGLQETQYF
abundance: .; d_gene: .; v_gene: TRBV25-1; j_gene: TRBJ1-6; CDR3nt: TGTGCCAGCAGTATACAGACATATAATTCACCCCTCCACTTT; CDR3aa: CASSIQTYNSPLHF
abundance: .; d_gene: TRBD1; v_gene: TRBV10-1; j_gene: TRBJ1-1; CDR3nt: TGCGCCAGCAGTGGGGACAGGGGGTCGTGGAAACCTAATGAAGCTTTCTTT; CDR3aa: CASSGDRGSWKPNEAFF
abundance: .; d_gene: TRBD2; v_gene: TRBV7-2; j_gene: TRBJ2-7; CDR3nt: TGTGCCAGCAGGTCTGGAGCGGGAGGAAACGAGCAGTACTTC; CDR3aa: CASRSGAGGNEQYF
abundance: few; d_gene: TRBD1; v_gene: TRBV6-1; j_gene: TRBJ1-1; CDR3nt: TGTGCCAGCAGCAGGGACAGGGGGCGCAGCACTGAAGCTTTCTTT; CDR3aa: CASSRDRGRSTEAFF
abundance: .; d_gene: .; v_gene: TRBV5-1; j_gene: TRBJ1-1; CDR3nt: TGCGCCAGCAGCAAAACAGGGTTGGGCACTGAAGCTTTCTTT; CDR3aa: CASSKTGLGTEAFF
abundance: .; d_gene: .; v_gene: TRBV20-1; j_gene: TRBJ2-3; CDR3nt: TGCAGTGCTAGTAAGGGGGATACGCAGTATTTT; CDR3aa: CSASKGDTQYF
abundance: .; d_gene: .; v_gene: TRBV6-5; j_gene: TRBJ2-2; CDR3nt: TGTGCCAGCAGTCGCACGGGGGGGGAGCTGTTTTTT; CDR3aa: CASSRTGGELFF
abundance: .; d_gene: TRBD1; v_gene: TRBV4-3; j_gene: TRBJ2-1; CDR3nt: TGCGCCAGCAGCCAAGATAGTCGGACAGGGATACGAGATGAGCAGTTCTTC; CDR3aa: CASSQDSRTGIRDEQFF
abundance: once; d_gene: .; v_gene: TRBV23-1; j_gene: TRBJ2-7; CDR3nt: TGCGCCAGCAGTCTGATCTCCGGGGTCGGAACCTACGAGCAGTACTTC; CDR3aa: CASSLISGVGTYEQYF
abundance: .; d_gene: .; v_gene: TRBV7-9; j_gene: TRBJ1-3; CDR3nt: TGTGCCAGCACCCCTGCGGGGGGCGAAGGAAACACCATATATTTT; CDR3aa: CASTPAGGEGNTIYF
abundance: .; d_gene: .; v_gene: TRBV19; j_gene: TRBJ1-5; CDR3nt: TGTGCCAGTAGTACCCGGGGGGGCGGCAATCAGCCCCAGCATTTT; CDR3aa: CASSTRGGGNQPQHF
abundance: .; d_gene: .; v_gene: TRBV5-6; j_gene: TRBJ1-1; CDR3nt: TGTGCCAGCACGTGGGGGGGGCTTGGGATGAACACTGAAGCTTTCTTT; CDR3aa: CASTWGGLGMNTEAFF
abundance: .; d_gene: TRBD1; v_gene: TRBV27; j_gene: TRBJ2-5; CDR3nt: TGTGCCAGCAGCCCTATCGACAGGGTAGAGTGGGAAGCCCAGTACTTC; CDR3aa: CASSPIDRVEWEAQYF
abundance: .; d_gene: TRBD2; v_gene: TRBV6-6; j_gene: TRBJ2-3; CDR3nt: TGTGCCAGTCGGTCGGGGGGGAGCGCAGATACGCAGTATTTT; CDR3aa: CASRSGGSADTQYF
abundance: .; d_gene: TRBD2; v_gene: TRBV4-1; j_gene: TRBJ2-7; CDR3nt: TGCGCCAGCAGCGGGACTAGGACCCCCTACGAGCAGTACTTC; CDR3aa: CASSGTRTPYEQYF
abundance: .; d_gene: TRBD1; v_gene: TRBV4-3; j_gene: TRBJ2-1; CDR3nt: TGCGCCAGCAGCCAAAACCCGGGACAGGCGTTCAGGGAGCAGTTCTTC; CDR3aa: CASSQNPGQAFREQFF
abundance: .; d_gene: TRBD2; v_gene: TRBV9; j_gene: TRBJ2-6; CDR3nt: TGTGCCAGCAGCGTTCTAGCGGGGGGCTCTGGGGCCAACGTCCTGACTTTC; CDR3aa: CASSVLAGGSGANVLTF
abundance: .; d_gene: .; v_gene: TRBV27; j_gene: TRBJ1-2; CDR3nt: TGTGCCAGCTCAGTTGCCGGGGTGGGATTCTATGGCTACACCTTC; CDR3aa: CASSVAGVGFYGYTF
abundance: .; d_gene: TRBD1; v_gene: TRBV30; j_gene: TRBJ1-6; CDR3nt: TGTGCCTGGAGTGTAAGCAGGGGGGAATCACCCCTCCACTTT; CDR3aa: CAWSVSRGESPLHF
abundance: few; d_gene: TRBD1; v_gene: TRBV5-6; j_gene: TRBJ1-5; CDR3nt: TGTGCCAGCAGCTTTACAGGGGTCAGCAATCAGCCCCAGCATTTT; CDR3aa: CASSFTGVSNQPQHF
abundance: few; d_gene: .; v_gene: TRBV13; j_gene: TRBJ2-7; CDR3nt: TGTGCCAGCAGTTACTTGCAGGGGGGTGCCTACGAGCAGTACTTC; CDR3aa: CASSYLQGGAYEQYF
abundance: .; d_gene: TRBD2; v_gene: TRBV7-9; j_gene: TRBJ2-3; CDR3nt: TGTGCCAGCAGCATTAGAACCGGGACTAGCGGCACAGATACGCAGTATTTT; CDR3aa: CASSIRTGTSGTDTQYF
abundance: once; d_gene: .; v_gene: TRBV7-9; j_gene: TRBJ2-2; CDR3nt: TGTGCCATACAACAGGAGAACACCGGGGAGCTGTTTTTT; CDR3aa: CAIQQENTGELFF
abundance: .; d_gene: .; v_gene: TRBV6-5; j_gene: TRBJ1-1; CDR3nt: TGTGCCAGCAGTTATAAATCGGGGGGTAAGAACACTGAAGCTTTCTTT; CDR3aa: CASSYKSGGKNTEAFF